A single T cell receptor (beta chain) is shown here with its context. The target antigen is unknown. This sample stems from a study of post-analysis software for immune sequencing data. The V end was cut by 6 bases, the J end by 5 bases, with 20 bases between. Germline V CDR1 and CDR2: DFQATT, SNEGSKA (reference sequence). The CDR3 consists of 15 residues. Study outcomes and limitations: Significantly decreased normalized Chao1 diversity was recorded for multiple sclerosis patients relative to controls. The authors found that F measure strongly co-clustered same-batch samples. TRBV5-6, TRBV5-1 and TRBV20-1 were among four to six TRBV segments more frequent in patients than controls.

Sequencing libraries made from TCR beta cDNA carried unique molecular identifiers. The T cell input of about 1 to 10 million gave about 500,000 cDNA molecules. TCRdb re-analysed the PCR reads in MiXCR, keeping a single row per CDR3 protein. The sample holds 650,000 to 850,000 distinct CDR3 sequences, roughly 50% seen once. The source is a girl aged 10 to 17 with multiple sclerosis. Sequenced: blood. V and J are TRBV20-1 and TRBJ2-1; D is undetermined. The CDR3 is CSARSVPLFNNEQFF. DNA for the CDR3: TGCAGTGCCCGCTCCGTTCCCCTGTTCAACAATGAGCAGTTCTTC.